A selection of T cell receptor beta chains follows, all from one sample in a study of T-cell memory formation after mild COVID-19. TCRdb re-derived calls from the 5' RACE reads in MiXCR, one entry per CDR3 protein. The sample lists roughly 50,000 distinct CDR3 sequences, 9% to 15% occurring once. Sequenced: PBMCs or a T cell subset sorted from them (not recorded which). Source of these receptors: a man aged 18 to 30 who had mild COVID-19 (a few samples of this study predate the infection). Cell type and time point are not known. The CDR3 runs from the conserved cysteine through the conserved F or W. The order of the fields is D gene, J gene, V gene, clone size, CDR3 DNA, CDR3 protein. A D gene is named only where the DNA matches it firmly. Clone sizes are given selectively: once, few, many, or a class where the clone is expanded.

D: .
J: TRBJ2-5
V: TRBV12-3/TRBV12-4
size: many
DNA: TGTGCCAGCAGTTACGGACCCAACCAAGAGACCCAGTACTTC
CDR3: CASSYGPNQETQYF

D: .
J: TRBJ2-5
V: TRBV7-2
size: .
DNA: TGTGCCAGCAGAACAAACGCGGAGACCCAGTACTTC
CDR3: CASRTNAETQYF

D: .
J: TRBJ2-5
V: TRBV12-3/TRBV12-4
size: many
DNA: TGTGCCAGCAGTTGGAGGTCGGGTCAAGAGACCCAGTACTTC
CDR3: CASSWRSGQETQYF

D: TRBD1
J: TRBJ1-1
V: TRBV29-1
size: many
DNA: TGCAGCGTTGATACAGGGGAGGACACTGAAGCTTTCTTT
CDR3: CSVDTGEDTEAFF

D: TRBD2
J: TRBJ2-5
V: TRBV6-5
size: few
DNA: TGTGCCAGCAGACGTCTTGGGGGGGGGGAAGAGACCCAGTACTTC
CDR3: CASRRLGGGEETQYF

D: TRBD1
J: TRBJ2-1
V: TRBV6-6
size: few
DNA: TGTGCCAGCAGTTATATGGGACAGGGAGAGCAGTTCTTC
CDR3: CASSYMGQGEQFF

D: .
J: TRBJ1-1
V: TRBV6-5
size: many
DNA: TGTGCCAGCAGTAATCGCGCCAGAACGAACACTGAAGCTTTCTTT
CDR3: CASSNRARTNTEAFF

D: .
J: TRBJ2-1
V: TRBV7-8
size: .
DNA: TGTGCCAGCAGCTTATGGCAGGAAGACCCGAATGAGCAGTTCTTC
CDR3: CASSLWQEDPNEQFF

D: .
J: TRBJ1-2
V: TRBV4-3
size: many
DNA: TGCGCCAGCACCCGGCAGGCAGGGGACTCCTATGGCTACACCTTC
CDR3: CASTRQAGDSYGYTF

D: TRBD1
J: TRBJ2-2
V: TRBV7-3
size: few
DNA: TGTGCCAGCAGCCAACATCCGGGACAGGATAACACCGGGGAGCTGTTTTTT
CDR3: CASSQHPGQDNTGELFF

D: .
J: TRBJ2-1
V: TRBV7-8
size: many
DNA: TGTGCCAGCAGCCCCTGGGGAGGCTCCTACAATGAGCAGTTCTTC
CDR3: CASSPWGGSYNEQFF

D: .
J: TRBJ2-5
V: TRBV27
size: few
DNA: TGTGCCAGCAGTCTTACAGGGATGGAGACCCAGTACTTC
CDR3: CASSLTGMETQYF

D: .
J: TRBJ2-3
V: TRBV7-6
size: many
DNA: TGTGCCAGCAGCCCCCCGTCCCAGACAGATACGCAGTATTTT
CDR3: CASSPPSQTDTQYF

D: .
J: TRBJ1-1
V: TRBV4-1
size: few
DNA: TGCGCCAGCAGCCAAGACCTCATTGGAGTCGGGAACACTGAAGCTTTCTTT
CDR3: CASSQDLIGVGNTEAFF

D: .
J: TRBJ2-3
V: TRBV5-1
size: many
DNA: TGCGCCAGCAGTTACCGGACGGAGAGCACAGATACGCAGTATTTT
CDR3: CASSYRTESTDTQYF

D: TRBD2
J: TRBJ2-3
V: TRBV7-6
size: many
DNA: TGTGCCAGCACTGGAGCGGGGGAGCCAGATACGCAGTATTTT
CDR3: CASTGAGEPDTQYF

D: TRBD2
J: TRBJ2-7
V: TRBV12-3/TRBV12-4
size: .
DNA: TGTGCCAGCAGTAGCGGGATCTACGAGCAGTACTTC
CDR3: CASSSGIYEQYF

D: TRBD1
J: TRBJ1-2
V: TRBV5-5
size: .
DNA: TGTGCCAGCAGCTTGAACCAGGGGGGGCCTGGCTACACCTTC
CDR3: CASSLNQGGPGYTF

D: .
J: TRBJ2-5
V: TRBV5-1
size: few
DNA: TGCGCCAGCAGCTTGGCTAGCAGGAATGAGGAGACCCAGTACTTC
CDR3: CASSLASRNEETQYF

D: TRBD2
J: TRBJ2-3
V: TRBV4-1
size: many
DNA: TGCGCCAGCAGCCAACCAGGGAGAAGAGGAGCGGGGGGTTCAGATACGCAGTATTTT
CDR3: CASSQPGRRGAGGSDTQYF

D: .
J: TRBJ2-5
V: TRBV27
size: many
DNA: TGTGCCAGCAGTTTATCCCGCAGGGAAGAGACCCAGTACTTC
CDR3: CASSLSRREETQYF

D: .
J: TRBJ2-3
V: TRBV11-3
size: .
DNA: TGTGCCAGCAGCCCCGGACTACCGCGGGCGGGTACGCAGTATTTT
CDR3: CASSPGLPRAGTQYF

D: .
J: TRBJ2-3
V: TRBV7-9
size: many
DNA: TGTGCCAGCAGCTTATCCCACGGAAGCTATAGCACAGATACGCAGTATTTT
CDR3: CASSLSHGSYSTDTQYF

D: TRBD2
J: TRBJ2-1
V: TRBV20-1
size: few
DNA: TGCAGTGCTCCCCGCTTTGGCGGGGGGGCCAATGAGCAGTTCTTC
CDR3: CSAPRFGGGANEQFF

D: .
J: TRBJ1-1
V: TRBV28
size: .
DNA: TGTGCCAGCAGTGACCCCCACGGACACACAACAGAAGCTTTCTTT
CDR3: CASSDPHGHTTEAFF

D: TRBD2
J: TRBJ2-3
V: TRBV7-2
size: many
DNA: TGTGCCAGCAGCTTAGTAGCGGGGGCTGGGGATACGCAGTATTTT
CDR3: CASSLVAGAGDTQYF

D: TRBD1
J: TRBJ2-6
V: TRBV7-2
size: .
DNA: TGTGCCAGCAGCTTAGTTGGGCAGGGGGAAACTTTC
CDR3: CASSLVGQGETF

D: TRBD1
J: TRBJ1-5
V: TRBV5-1
size: many
DNA: TGCGCCAGCAGCTTGGAGGGGGACAGAGATCAGCCCCAGCATTTT
CDR3: CASSLEGDRDQPQHF

D: TRBD2
J: TRBJ2-5
V: TRBV7-9
size: .
DNA: TGTGCCAGCAGGACTAGCGGGGGAGAGACCCAGTACTTC
CDR3: CASRTSGGETQYF

D: .
J: TRBJ2-5
V: TRBV12-2
size: .
DNA: TGTGCAAGTCGCACCTGTAGCGGGGGGAAATGTGAGACCCAGTACTTC
CDR3: CASRTCSGGKCETQYF

D: TRBD1
J: TRBJ2-5
V: TRBV28
size: many
DNA: TGTGCCAGCAGTTTTCCCCAGGGGGCAAGAGAGACCCAGTACTTC
CDR3: CASSFPQGARETQYF

D: TRBD1
J: TRBJ2-3
V: TRBV24-1
size: .
DNA: TGTGCCACCAGCCCTTCCGGGACAGGGACTTCCACAGATACGCAGTATTTT
CDR3: CATSPSGTGTSTDTQYF

D: .
J: TRBJ2-3
V: TRBV7-9
size: few
DNA: TGTGCCAGCAGCTTGGGAGGAACAGGGTCCACAGATACGCAGTATTTT
CDR3: CASSLGGTGSTDTQYF

D: .
J: TRBJ2-7
V: TRBV5-1
size: few
DNA: TGCGCCAGCAGCTTGACAATTAGCGGCTACGAGCAGTACTTC
CDR3: CASSLTISGYEQYF

D: .
J: TRBJ1-1
V: TRBV5-1
size: many
DNA: TGCGCCAGCAGCTTGGAGGGTAAGGACACTGAAGCTTTCTTT
CDR3: CASSLEGKDTEAFF

D: .
J: TRBJ1-5
V: TRBV12-3/TRBV12-4
size: few
DNA: TGTGCCAGCAGCCAGGCCGCCAGTGGGGAGTCGCCCCAGCATTTT
CDR3: CASSQAASGESPQHF

D: .
J: TRBJ1-1
V: TRBV18
size: .
DNA: TGTGCCAGCTCATCGGGACGGAACACTGAAGCTTTCTTT
CDR3: CASSSGRNTEAFF

D: .
J: TRBJ2-5
V: TRBV9
size: .
DNA: TGTGCCAGCAGCGTAGACGCATACTTGCGAGGGGACCAAGAGACCCAGTACTTC
CDR3: CASSVDAYLRGDQETQYF

D: .
J: TRBJ1-1
V: TRBV12-5
size: many
DNA: TGTGCTAGTGGTTCTCAGGACACTGAAGCTTTCTTT
CDR3: CASGSQDTEAFF

D: .
J: TRBJ1-1
V: TRBV6-5
size: .
DNA: TGTGCCAGCGGCGACAACGAAGCTTTCTTT
CDR3: CASGDNEAFF

D: .
J: TRBJ2-1
V: TRBV6-2/TRBV6-3
size: many
DNA: TGTGCCAGCAGTTGGGGAGTTTACAATGAGCAGTTCTTC
CDR3: CASSWGVYNEQFF

D: TRBD1
J: TRBJ2-4
V: TRBV5-8
size: many
DNA: TGTGCCAGCAGCCCAAGGACAGGAAAACTAGCCAAAAACATTCAGTACTTC
CDR3: CASSPRTGKLAKNIQYF

D: TRBD2
J: TRBJ2-3
V: TRBV2
size: .
DNA: TGTGCCAGCAGTGTAAGCGGGGTGGGAGATACGCAGTATTTT
CDR3: CASSVSGVGDTQYF

D: .
J: TRBJ1-1
V: TRBV4-1
size: few
DNA: TGCGCCAGCAGCCAAGTACCCAGGGTGTTCACTGAAGCTTTCTTT
CDR3: CASSQVPRVFTEAFF

D: TRBD1
J: TRBJ2-3
V: TRBV20-1
size: .
DNA: TGCAGTGCTAGTCCCCCTCCGGGACAGGGTCCAGATACGCAGTATTTT
CDR3: CSASPPPGQGPDTQYF

D: TRBD2
J: TRBJ2-5
V: TRBV18
size: few
DNA: TGTGCCAGCGCGGGACTAGCTGGCCAAGAGACCCAGTACTTC
CDR3: CASAGLAGQETQYF

D: .
J: TRBJ1-1
V: TRBV20-1
size: .
DNA: TGCAGTGCTAGAGCCGGCGCGGGCAACACTGAAGCTTTCTTT
CDR3: CSARAGAGNTEAFF

D: .
J: TRBJ2-4
V: TRBV19
size: .
DNA: TGTGCCAGTAGCACAGGGCAGGGTTTCAACATTCAGTACTTC
CDR3: CASSTGQGFNIQYF

D: .
J: TRBJ1-1
V: TRBV12-3/TRBV12-4
size: few
DNA: TGTGCCAGCAGGAAACAGACAGCGAACACTGAAGCTTTCTTT
CDR3: CASRKQTANTEAFF

D: TRBD1
J: TRBJ1-1
V: TRBV10-3
size: .
DNA: TGTGCCATCAGCCTACAGGGGTCGAACACTGAAGCTTTCTTT
CDR3: CAISLQGSNTEAFF

D: .
J: TRBJ1-6
V: TRBV25-1
size: few
DNA: TGTGCCAGCAGGGGAGCGGGGCAGGGAGGTTCACCCCTCCACTTT
CDR3: CASRGAGQGGSPLHF

D: .
J: TRBJ2-1
V: TRBV19
size: few
DNA: TGTGCCAGTAGTATAGCTGCCAGAGGGAATGAGCAGTTCTTC
CDR3: CASSIAARGNEQFF

D: .
J: TRBJ2-3
V: TRBV5-1
size: many
DNA: TGCGCCAGCAGCTCCGAGGGGAGCACAGATACGCAGTATTTT
CDR3: CASSSEGSTDTQYF

D: TRBD2
J: TRBJ2-3
V: TRBV20-1
size: many
DNA: TGCAGTGCTAAAATGGGCGGGGGGGCATCAGATACGCAGTATTTT
CDR3: CSAKMGGGASDTQYF

D: .
J: TRBJ2-3
V: TRBV4-2
size: few
DNA: TGTGCCAGCAGCCAAGAGTATGATACGCAGTATTTT
CDR3: CASSQEYDTQYF